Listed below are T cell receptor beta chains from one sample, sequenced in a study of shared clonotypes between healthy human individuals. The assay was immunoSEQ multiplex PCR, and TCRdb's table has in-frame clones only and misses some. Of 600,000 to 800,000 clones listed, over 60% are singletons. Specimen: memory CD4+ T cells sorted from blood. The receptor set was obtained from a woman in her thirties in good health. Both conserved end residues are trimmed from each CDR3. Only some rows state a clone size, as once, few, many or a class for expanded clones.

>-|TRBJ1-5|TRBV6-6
ASRYTSGEPQH
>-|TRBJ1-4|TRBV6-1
ASTGRGATNEKLF
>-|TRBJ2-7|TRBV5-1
ASSLQGGIRNPYEQY
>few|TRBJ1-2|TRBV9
ASSVDGQGDYGYT
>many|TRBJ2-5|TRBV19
ASSQGLQETQY
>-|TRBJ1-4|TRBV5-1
ASSLEANEKLF
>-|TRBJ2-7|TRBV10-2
ASSRMGSSYEQY
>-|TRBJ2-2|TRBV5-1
ASSWRGGGRARDTGELF
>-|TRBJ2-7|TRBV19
ASNIESPGTTSQQY
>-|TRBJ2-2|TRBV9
ASSPRVAGELF
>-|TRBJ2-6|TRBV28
ASRDRDSGANVLT
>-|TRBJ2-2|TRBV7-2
ASSQRGGPITGELF
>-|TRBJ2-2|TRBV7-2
ASSLGSGRINTGELF
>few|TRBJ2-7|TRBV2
ASSEGGTGGVEQY
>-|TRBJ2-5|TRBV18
ASSPPEGIQETQY
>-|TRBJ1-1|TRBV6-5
ASSYEGGSEAF
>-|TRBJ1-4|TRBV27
ASSLTGEEKLF
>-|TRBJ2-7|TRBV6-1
ATMGYLFYEQY
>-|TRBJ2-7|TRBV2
ASSVGAEQY
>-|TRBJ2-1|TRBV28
ASSPRGHGPLNEQF
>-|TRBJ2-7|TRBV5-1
ASSAQETYEQY
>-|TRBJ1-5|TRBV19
ASKRGGGTPSQPQH
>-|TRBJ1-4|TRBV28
ASSLTGHNEKLF
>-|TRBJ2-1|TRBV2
ASSELSSGGNNEQF
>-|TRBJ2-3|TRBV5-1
ASSLAPEGTDTQY
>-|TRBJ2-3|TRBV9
ASSGRAGEYGDTQY
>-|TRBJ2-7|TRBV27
ASSPGTGVLPISYEQY
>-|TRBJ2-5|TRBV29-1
SVVAAYQETQY
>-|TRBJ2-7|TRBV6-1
ASSEEFREQY
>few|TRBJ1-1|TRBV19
ASSIRVRWANTEAF
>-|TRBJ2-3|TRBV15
ATSSQGFTQY